This T cell receptor beta chain is drawn from a study of T cells in narcolepsy. On this clone: Its target is unknown.

This CDR3 is built from 12 residues. CDR1 is SQVTM, CDR2 ANQGSEA, per germline. Trimming stripped 3 bases from V and 2 bases from J, with 7 bases between. Only in-frame clones appear in the TCRdb table, and some are missing; sequencing was by immunoSEQ multiplex PCR. The sample consists of roughly 25,000 clones, roughly two thirds of them appearing once. The study's findings and limits: Same-patient CSF and blood CD4+ T cell clonotypes included HCRT-specific and TRIB2-specific autoreactive ones.

The chain recombines TRBV29-1 with TRBJ1-1, with no clear D. This TCR was sampled from a human donor in good health. The sequencing sample was made of memory (CD45RA-) CD4+ T cells from blood. DNA for the CDR3: TGCAGCGTTGATAAAGGTAACACTGAAGCTTTCTTT. Translated, it gives CSVDKGNTEAFF.